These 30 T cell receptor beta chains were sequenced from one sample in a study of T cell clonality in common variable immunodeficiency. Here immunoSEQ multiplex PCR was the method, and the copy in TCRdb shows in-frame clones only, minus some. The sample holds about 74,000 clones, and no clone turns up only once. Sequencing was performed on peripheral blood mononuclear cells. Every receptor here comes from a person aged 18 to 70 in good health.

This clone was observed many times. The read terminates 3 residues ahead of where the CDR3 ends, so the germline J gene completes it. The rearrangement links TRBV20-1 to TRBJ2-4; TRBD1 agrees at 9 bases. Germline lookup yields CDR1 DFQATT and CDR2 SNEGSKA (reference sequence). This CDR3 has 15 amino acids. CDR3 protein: CSAAGTGTVFQVQYF. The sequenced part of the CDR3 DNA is TGCAGTGCGGCCGGGACAGGGACAGTGTTCCAGGTT.

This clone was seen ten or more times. The chain's CDR3 is CSAPSPVEGAFF. Incomplete CDR3 DNA: TGCAGTGCCCCGTCACCGGTCGAAGGG. This sequence joins TRBV20-1 and TRBJ1-1; D call uncertain. The observed sequence ends 3 residues before the CDR3 terminus, with the missing tail filled in from the germline J gene. Looked up from germline, CDR1 is DFQATT and CDR2 is SNEGSKA (reference sequence). There are 12 residues in the CDR3.

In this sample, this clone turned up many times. Partial CDR3 DNA: TGTGCCAGCAGTGTGCAGAGGAACACCGGGGAG. This sequence encodes CASSVQRNTGE. The entire CDR3 is CASSVQRNTGELFF. The V call is TRBV6-1, the J call TRBJ2-2; no clear D. The DNA ends 3 residues before the CDR3 does, and the rest of the CDR3 is filled in from the germline J gene. Between the trimmed V and J ends, which lost 4 bases and 1 base, there was a span of 7 bases. Germline assignment: CDR1 MNHNS and CDR2 SASEGT. This CDR3 has 14 residues.

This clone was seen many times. The CDR3 reads CSANRAGGPNEQFF. Incomplete CDR3 DNA: TGCAGTGCTAACAGGGCGGGAGGGCCCAATGAG. J is TRBJ2-1 and V is TRBV20-1; 9 nucleotides match TRBD2. The CDR3 end is not reached by the read, which stops 3 residues before it; the germline J gene fills it in. With V trimmed by 4 bases and J by 6 bases, 7 bases remained unmatched. The CDR3 extends over 14 amino acids. Germline V gene sequence: CDR1 DFQATT, CDR2 SNEGSKA (reference sequence).

The CDR3 region is CARSLNRAPGLMAYEQYF. The CDR3 bases that were read are TGTGCCAGAAGCTTGAATCGTGCACCGGGACTAATGGCCTACGAG. V usage is TRBV5-3 and J usage is TRBJ2-7; 7 bases line up with TRBD2. The CDR3 is cut off 3 residues early in the read; its end comes from the germline J gene. TRBV5-3 counts as an open reading frame of uncertain function. V shed 1 base and J 2 bases; nucleotides not matched to a gene: 15. CDR3 size: 18 residues.

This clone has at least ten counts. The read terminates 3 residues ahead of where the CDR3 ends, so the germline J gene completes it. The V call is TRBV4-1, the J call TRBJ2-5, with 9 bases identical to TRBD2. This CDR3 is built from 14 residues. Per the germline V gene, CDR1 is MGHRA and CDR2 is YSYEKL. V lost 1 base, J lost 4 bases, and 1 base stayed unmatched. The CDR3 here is CASSQVAGVETQYF. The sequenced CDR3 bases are TGCGCCAGCAGCCAAGTAGCGGGAGTAGAGACC.

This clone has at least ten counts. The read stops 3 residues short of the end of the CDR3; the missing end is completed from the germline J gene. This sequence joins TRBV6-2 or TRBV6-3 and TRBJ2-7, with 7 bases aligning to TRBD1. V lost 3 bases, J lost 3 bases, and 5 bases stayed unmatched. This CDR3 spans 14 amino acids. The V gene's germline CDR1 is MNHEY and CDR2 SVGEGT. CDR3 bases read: TGTGCCAGCAGTTATTTGGGACAGAACTACGAG. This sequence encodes CASSYLGQNYE. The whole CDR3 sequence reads CASSYLGQNYEQYF.

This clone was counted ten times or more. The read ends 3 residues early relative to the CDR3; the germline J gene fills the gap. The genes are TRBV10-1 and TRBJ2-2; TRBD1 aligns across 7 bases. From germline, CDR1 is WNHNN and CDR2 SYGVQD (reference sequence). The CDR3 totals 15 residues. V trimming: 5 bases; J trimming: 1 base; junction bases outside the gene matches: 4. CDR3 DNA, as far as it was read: TGCGCCAGCAGTCCTGGGACAGAGAACACCGGGGAG. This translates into CASSPGTENTGE. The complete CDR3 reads CASSPGTENTGELFF.

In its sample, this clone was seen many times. The sequenced part of the CDR3 DNA is TGCGCCAGCAGCCAAGTAGGGCTAGCGGAGAAGACAGATACG. Translating gives CASSQVGLAEKTDT. The whole CDR3 region reads CASSQVGLAEKTDTQYF. The chain recombines TRBV4-1 with TRBJ2-3; 7 nucleotides match TRBD2. The sequenced fragment ends 3 residues before the CDR3 boundary, so the rest is inferred from the germline J gene. CDR3 size: 17 residues. V lost 1 base, J lost 3 bases, and 10 bases stayed unmatched. Germline V CDR1 and CDR2: MGHRA, YSYEKL.

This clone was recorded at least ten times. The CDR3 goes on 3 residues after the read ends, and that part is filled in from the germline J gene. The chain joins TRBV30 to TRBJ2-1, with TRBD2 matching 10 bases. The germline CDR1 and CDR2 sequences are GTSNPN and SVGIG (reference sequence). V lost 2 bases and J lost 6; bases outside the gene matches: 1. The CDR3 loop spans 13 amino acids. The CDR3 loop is CAWSLAGVNEQFF. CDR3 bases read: TGTGCCTGGAGTCTAGCGGGAGTCAATGAG.

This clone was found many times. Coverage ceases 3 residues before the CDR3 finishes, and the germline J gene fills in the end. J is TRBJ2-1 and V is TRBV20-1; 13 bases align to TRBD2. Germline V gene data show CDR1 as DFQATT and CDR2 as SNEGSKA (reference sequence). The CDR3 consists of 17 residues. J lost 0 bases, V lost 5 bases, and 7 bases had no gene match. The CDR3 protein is CSARGRLAGGSYNEQFF. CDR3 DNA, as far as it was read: TGCAGTGCTCGCGGGAGACTAGCGGGAGGCTCCTACAATGAG.

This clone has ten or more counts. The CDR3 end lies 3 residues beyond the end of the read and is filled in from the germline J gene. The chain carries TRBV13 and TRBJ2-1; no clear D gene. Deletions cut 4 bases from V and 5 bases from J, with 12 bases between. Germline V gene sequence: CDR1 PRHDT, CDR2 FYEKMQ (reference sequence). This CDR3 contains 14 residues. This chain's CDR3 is CASSSPPVNNEQFF. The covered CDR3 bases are TGTGCCAGCAGCTCCCCCCCAGTCAACAATGAG.

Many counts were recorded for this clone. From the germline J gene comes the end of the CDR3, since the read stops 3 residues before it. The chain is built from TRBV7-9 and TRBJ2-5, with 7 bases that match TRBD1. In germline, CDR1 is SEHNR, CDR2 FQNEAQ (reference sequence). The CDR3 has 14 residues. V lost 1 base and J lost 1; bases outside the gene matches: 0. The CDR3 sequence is CASSLGDSQETQYF. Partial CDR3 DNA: TGTGCCAGCAGCTTAGGGGACAGCCAAGAGACC.

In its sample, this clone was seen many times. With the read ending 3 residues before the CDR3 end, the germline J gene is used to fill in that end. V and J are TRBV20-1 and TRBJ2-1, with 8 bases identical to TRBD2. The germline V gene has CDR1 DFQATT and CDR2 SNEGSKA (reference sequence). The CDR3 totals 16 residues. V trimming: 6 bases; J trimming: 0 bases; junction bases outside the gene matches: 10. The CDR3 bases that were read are TGCAGTGCCCCCAATACCGGGACTAGCTCCTACAATGAG. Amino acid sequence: CSAPNTGTSSYNE. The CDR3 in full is CSAPNTGTSSYNEQFF.

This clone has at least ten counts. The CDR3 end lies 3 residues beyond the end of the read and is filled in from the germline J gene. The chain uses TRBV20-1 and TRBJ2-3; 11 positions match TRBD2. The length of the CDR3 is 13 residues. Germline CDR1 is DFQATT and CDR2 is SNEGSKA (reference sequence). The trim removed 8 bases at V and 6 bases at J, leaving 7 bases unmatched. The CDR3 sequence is CSQLAGDTDTQYF. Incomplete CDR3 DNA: TGCAGTCAACTAGCGGGAGATACGGATACG.

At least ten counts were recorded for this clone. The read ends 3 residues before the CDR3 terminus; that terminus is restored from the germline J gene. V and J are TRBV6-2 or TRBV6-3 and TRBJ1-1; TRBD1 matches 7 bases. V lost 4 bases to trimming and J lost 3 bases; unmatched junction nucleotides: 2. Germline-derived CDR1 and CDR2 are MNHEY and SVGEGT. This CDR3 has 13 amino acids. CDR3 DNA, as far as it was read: TGTGCCAGCAGTTTAGACAGGGACACTGAA. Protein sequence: CASSLDRDTE. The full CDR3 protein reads CASSLDRDTEAFF.

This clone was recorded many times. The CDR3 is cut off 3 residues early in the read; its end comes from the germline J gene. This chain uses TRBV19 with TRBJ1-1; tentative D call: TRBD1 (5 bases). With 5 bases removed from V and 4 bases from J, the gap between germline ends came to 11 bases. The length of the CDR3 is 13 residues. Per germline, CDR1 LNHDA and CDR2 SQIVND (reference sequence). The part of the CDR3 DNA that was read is TGTGCCAGTAGTCTTCTCGGGGGCACTGAA. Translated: CASSLLGGTE. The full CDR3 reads CASSLLGGTEAFF.

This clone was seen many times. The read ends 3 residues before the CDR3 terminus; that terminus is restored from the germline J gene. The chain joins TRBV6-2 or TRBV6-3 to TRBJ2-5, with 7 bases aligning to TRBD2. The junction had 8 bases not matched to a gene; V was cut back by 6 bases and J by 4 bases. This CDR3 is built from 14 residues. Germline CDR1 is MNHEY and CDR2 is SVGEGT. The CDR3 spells CASSRGGPRETQYF. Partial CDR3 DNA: TGTGCCAGCAGCCGGGGAGGGCCTCGAGAGACC.

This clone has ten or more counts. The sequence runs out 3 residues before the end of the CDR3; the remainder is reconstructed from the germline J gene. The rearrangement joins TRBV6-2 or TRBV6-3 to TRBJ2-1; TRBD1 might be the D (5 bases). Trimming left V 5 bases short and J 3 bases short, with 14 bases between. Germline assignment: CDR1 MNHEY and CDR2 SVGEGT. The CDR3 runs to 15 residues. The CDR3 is CASSLRETSYNEQFF. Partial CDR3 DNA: TGTGCCAGCAGTCTCAGGGAAACAAGCTACAATGAG.

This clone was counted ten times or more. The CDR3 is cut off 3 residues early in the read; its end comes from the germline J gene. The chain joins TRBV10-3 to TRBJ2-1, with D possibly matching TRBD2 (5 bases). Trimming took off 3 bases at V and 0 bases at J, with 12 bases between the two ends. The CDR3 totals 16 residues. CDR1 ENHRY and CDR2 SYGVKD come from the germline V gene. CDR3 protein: CAISESGSDSYNEQFF. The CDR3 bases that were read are TGTGCCATCAGTGAATCGGGGTCGGACTCCTACAATGAG.

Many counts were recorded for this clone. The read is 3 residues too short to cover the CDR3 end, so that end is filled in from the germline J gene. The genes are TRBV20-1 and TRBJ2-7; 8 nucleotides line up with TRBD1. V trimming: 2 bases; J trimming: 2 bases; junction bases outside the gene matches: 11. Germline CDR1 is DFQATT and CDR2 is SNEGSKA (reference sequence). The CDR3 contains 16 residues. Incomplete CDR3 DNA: TGCAGTGCTAGAACTGGGACAGGAATACAAACCTACGAG. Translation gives CSARTGTGIQTYE. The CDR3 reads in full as CSARTGTGIQTYEQYF.

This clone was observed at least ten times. The sequenced part of the CDR3 DNA is TGTGCCAGCTCACCTATAGCGGGAGTCTACAATGAG. The encoded protein is CASSPIAGVYNE. The full CDR3 protein is CASSPIAGVYNEQFF. This rearrangement joins TRBV18 to TRBJ2-1, with TRBD2 identical over 9 bases. Sequencing ends 3 residues short of the CDR3 end; the germline J gene provides the rest. The V gene end was trimmed by 3 bases and the J gene end by 3 bases; junction bases not matched to a gene: 3. Per germline, CDR1 KGHSH and CDR2 LQKENI. CDR3 length: 15 residues.

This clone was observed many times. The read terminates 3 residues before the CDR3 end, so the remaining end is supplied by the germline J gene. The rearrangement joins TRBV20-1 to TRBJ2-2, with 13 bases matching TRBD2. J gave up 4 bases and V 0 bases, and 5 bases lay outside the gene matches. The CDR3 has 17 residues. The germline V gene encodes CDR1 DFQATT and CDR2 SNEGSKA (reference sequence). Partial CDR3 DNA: TGCAGTGCTAGAGATAGACTAGCGGGAGGAATCACCGGGGAG. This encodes CSARDRLAGGITGE. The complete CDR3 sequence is CSARDRLAGGITGELFF.

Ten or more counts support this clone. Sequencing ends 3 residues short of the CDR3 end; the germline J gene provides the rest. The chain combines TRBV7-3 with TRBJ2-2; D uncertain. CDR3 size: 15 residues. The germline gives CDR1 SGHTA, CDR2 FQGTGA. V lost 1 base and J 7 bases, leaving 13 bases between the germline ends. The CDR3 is CASSLSPMTGGELFF. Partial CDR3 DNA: TGTGCCAGCAGCTTAAGCCCGATGACGGGCGGGGAG.

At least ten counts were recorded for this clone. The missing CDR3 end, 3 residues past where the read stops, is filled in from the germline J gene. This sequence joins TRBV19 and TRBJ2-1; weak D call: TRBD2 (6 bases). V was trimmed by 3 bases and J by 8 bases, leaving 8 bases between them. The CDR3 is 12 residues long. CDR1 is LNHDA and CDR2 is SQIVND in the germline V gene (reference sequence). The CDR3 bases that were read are TGTGCCAGTAGTATGTCGGGGGATGAG. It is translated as CASSMSGDE. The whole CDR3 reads CASSMSGDEQFF. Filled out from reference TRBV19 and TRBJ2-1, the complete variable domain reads DGGITQSPKYLFRKEGQNVTLSCEQNLNHDAMYWYRQDPGQGLRLIYYSQIVNDFQKGDIAEGYSVSREKKESFPLTVTSAQKNPTAFYLCASSMSGDEQFFGPGTRLTVL.

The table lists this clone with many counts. The CDR3 DNA, read in part, is TGTGCCAGCAGCCTCGGACAGGAGAACGTC. It codes for CASSLGQENV. The whole CDR3 sequence reads CASSLGQENVLTF. The chain joins TRBV5-4 to TRBJ2-6; 7 positions match TRBD1. The missing CDR3 end, 3 residues past where the read stops, is filled in from the germline J gene. The length of the CDR3 is 13 residues. V lost 4 bases and J lost 10; bases outside the gene matches: 5. Germline loops: CDR1 SGHNT, CDR2 YYREEE (reference sequence).

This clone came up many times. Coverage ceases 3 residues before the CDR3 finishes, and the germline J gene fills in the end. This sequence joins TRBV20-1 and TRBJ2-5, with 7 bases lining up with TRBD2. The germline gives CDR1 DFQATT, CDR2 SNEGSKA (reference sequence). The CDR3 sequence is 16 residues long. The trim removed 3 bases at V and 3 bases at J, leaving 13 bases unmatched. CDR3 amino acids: CSASPSGGSSKETQYF. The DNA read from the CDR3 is TGCAGTGCTAGTCCTTCGGGGGGTAGCTCTAAAGAGACC.

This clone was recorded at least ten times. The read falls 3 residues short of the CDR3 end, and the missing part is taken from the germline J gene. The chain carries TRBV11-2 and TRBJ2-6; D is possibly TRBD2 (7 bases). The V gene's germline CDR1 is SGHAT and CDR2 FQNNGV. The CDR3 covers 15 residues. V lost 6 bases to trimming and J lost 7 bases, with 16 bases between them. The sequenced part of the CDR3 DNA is TGTGCCAGCAGGGATACAGGGAGGGAAGCCAACGTC. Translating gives CASRDTGREANV. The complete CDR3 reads CASRDTGREANVLTF.

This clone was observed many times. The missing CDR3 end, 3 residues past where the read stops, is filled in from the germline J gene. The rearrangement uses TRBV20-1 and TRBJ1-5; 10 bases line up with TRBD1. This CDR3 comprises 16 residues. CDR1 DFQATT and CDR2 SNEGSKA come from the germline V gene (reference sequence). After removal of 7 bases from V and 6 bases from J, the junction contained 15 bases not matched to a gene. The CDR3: CSVQRAGQGTGQPQHF. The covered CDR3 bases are TGCAGTGTTCAACGCGCGGGACAGGGGACGGGTCAGCCC.

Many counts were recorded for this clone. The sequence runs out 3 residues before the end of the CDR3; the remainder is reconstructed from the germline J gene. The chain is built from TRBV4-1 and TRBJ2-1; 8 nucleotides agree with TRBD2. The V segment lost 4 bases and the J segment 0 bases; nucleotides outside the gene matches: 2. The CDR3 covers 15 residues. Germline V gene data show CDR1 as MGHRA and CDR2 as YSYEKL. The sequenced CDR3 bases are TGCGCCAGCAGCCTAGCGGGGAGCTCCTACAATGAG. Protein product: CASSLAGSSYNE. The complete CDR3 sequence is CASSLAGSSYNEQFF.